Below are 12 T cell receptor beta chains sequenced from a single sample in a study of a mutant IDH1 vaccine in newly diagnosed glioma. Measured with immunoSEQ multiplex PCR; TCRdb has only the in-frame clones, and not every one. The sample holds around 56,000 clones; about nine tenths are singletons and the top ten take 2% to 3%. Described time point: baseline, week 1 (first vaccination visit). This sample's treatment: pre-vaccination baseline after standard-of-care therapy. The input for sequencing was PBMCs, taken from a glioma patient treated with radiotherapy, temozolomide or both. The source of these receptors is a man aged 50 to 60 with glioma.

The chain has TRBV19 and TRBJ2-5; D is unclear. Germline V CDR1 and CDR2: LNHDA, SQIVND (reference sequence). This CDR3 contains 14 residues. Trimming stripped 5 bases from V and 5 bases from J, with 15 bases between. CDR3 DNA sequence: TGTGCCAGTAGTCAATCTAGGGTTACCGAGACCCAGTACTTC. Amino acid sequence: CASSQSRVTETQYF.

The V and J genes are TRBV7-2 and TRBJ1-4, with 7 bases identical to TRBD1. Trimming at V came to 2 bases and at J to 7 bases, leaving 10 bases not matched to a gene. Germline V gene sequence: CDR1 SGHTA, CDR2 FQGNSA. This CDR3 spans 16 amino acids. The CDR3 sequence: CASSLSRSAGGEKLFF. CDR3 nucleotides: TGTGCCAGCAGCTTATCCAGGTCCGCAGGGGGTGAAAAACTGTTTTTT.

The V call is TRBV28, the J call TRBJ1-3; D gene unclear. The length of the CDR3 is 15 residues. V was trimmed by 5 bases and J by 0 bases, leaving 11 bases between them. Germline V lookup: CDR1 MDHEN, CDR2 SYDVKM. CDR3 bases: TGTGCCAGCAGTCAAAGGCCAAGCTCTGGAAACACCATATATTTT. It encodes CASSQRPSSGNTIYF.

The chain is built from TRBV2 and TRBJ2-7; D perhaps matches TRBD1 (5 bases). Germline V gene data show CDR1 as SNHLY and CDR2 as FYNNEI. V lost 6 bases, J lost 2 bases, and 8 bases lay in between. This CDR3 has 12 residues. The DNA of the CDR3 is TGTGCCAGCAGCGCACAGGCCTACGAGCAGTACTTC. It codes for CASSAQAYEQYF.

J is TRBJ1-4 and V is TRBV28; 9 bases fit TRBD1. V was clipped by 3 bases and J by 3 bases; unmatched bases: 11. CDR1 and CDR2 (germline): MDHEN, SYDVKM. This CDR3 is built from 18 residues. Written as DNA, the CDR3 is TGTGCCAGCAGTTTGGACCGGGACAGGGTTATAGCTAATGAAAAACTGTTTTTT. It is translated as CASSLDRDRVIANEKLFF.

The chain has TRBV5-4 and TRBJ2-5, with D uncertain. The CDR3 extends over 15 amino acids. Per germline, CDR1 SGHNT and CDR2 YYREEE (reference sequence). V dropped 4 bases and J dropped 5 bases, with 18 bases sitting between them. CDR3 loop: CASSKIGPPDETQYF. The CDR3 region has the DNA TGTGCCAGCAGCAAGATCGGACCGCCAGACGAGACCCAGTACTTC.

The CDR3 region is CASAPGTGQGNEQFF. As DNA, the CDR3 is TGTGCCAGCGCCCCGGGGACAGGGCAGGGAAATGAGCAGTTCTTC. The chain has TRBV7-6 and TRBJ2-1; TRBD1 matches 9 bases. This CDR3 spans 15 amino acids. From germline, CDR1 is SGHVS and CDR2 FNYEAQ. The junction had 12 bases not matched to a gene; V was cut back by 8 bases and J by 7 bases.

The chain has TRBV9 and TRBJ2-5, with TRBD2 matching 8 bases. Germline CDR1 reads SGDLS; CDR2 reads YYNGEE. The CDR3 is 15 amino acids. Trimming at V came to 0 bases and at J to 5 bases, leaving 6 bases not matched to a gene. CDR3 DNA sequence: TGTGCCAGCAGCGTAGTTGGACTAGCTAGTGAGACCCAGTACTTC. Residues: CASSVVGLASETQYF.

The chain combines TRBV27 with TRBJ2-7; D is unresolved. The CDR3 contains 15 residues. Germline V gives CDR1 MNHEY, CDR2 SMNVEV (reference sequence). V was trimmed by 3 bases and J by 2 bases, leaving 14 bases between them. CDR3 in amino acids: CASSFLADDTYEQYF. The CDR3 DNA reads TGTGCCAGCAGTTTTTTGGCCGATGATACCTACGAGCAGTACTTC.

This clone was observed a few times. The chain joins TRBV19 to TRBJ1-5; no clear D. The CDR3 is 15 amino acids. Trimming shortened V by 5 bases and J by 1 base, and 12 bases separated the two germline ends. Germline V CDR1 and CDR2: LNHDA, SQIVND (reference sequence). CDR3 amino acids: CASSSARMSNQPQHF. Written as DNA, the CDR3 is TGTGCCAGTAGTTCTGCACGGATGAGCAATCAGCCCCAGCATTTT.

This clone was detected only once. The chain recombines TRBV25-1 with TRBJ2-1; tentatively, D is TRBD1 or TRBD2 (5 bases each). The CDR3 has 13 residues. Germline V CDR1 and CDR2: MGHDK, SYGVNS. The V end lost 2 bases, the J end lost 8 bases, and 10 bases lay between the germline ends. CDR3 in amino acids: CASSETGTHEQFF. The CDR3 region has the DNA TGTGCCAGCAGTGAAACCGGGACCCATGAGCAGTTCTTC.

This chain connects TRBV9 to TRBJ2-5; the D gene is possibly TRBD2 (5 bases). The V end was cut by 4 bases, the J end by 1 base, with 23 bases between. This CDR3 is 18 amino acids long. Germline CDR1 is SGDLS and CDR2 is YYNGEE. CDR3 nucleotide sequence: TGTGCCAGCAGCCCACCCCCGGGAACTACTGACGGCCAAGAGACCCAGTACTTC. It codes for CASSPPPGTTDGQETQYF.